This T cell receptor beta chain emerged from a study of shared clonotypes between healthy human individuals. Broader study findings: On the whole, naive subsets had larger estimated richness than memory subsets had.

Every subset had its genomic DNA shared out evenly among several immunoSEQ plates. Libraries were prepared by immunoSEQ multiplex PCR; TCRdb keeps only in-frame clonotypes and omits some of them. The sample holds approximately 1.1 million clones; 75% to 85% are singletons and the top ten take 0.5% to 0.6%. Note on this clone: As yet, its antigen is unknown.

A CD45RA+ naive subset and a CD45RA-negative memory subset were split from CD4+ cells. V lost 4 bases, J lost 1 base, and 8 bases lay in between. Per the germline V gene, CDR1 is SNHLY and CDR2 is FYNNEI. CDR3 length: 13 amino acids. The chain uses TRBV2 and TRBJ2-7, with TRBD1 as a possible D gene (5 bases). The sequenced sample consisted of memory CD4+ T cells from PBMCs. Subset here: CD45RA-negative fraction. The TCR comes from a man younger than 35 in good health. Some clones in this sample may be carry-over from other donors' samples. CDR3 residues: CASSVQASYEQYF. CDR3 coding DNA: TGTGCCAGCAGTGTACAGGCTTCCTACGAGCAGTACTTC.